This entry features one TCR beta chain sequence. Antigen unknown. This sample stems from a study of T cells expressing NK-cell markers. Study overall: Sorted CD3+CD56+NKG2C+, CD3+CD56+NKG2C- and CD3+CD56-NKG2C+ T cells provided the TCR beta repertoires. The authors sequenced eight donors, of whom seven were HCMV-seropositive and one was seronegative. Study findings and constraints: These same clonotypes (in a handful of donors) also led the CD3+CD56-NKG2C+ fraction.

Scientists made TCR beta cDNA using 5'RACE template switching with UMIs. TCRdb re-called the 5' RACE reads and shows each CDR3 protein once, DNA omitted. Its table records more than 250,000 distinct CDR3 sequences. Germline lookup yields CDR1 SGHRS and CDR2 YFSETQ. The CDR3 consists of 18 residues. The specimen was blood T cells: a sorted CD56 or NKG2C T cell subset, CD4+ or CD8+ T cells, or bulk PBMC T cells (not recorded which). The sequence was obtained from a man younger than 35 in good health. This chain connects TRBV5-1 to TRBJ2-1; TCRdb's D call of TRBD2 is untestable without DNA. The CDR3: CASSLRLAGWPASNEQFF.